This T cell receptor beta chain was captured by sequencing in a study of blood T cell repertoires in COVID-19. In the original analysis: From reference gene primer amplification, estimates of nucleated cell counts were derived. Repertoires were generated with immunoSEQ multiplex PCR, while TCRdb's copy carries only in-frame clones and drops some. The DNA gave D and trimming, while V, J and clone size come from that table. Here the sample spans about 83,000 clones, approximately 86% being singletons. This clone was detected once. Per the germline V gene, CDR1 is KGHSH and CDR2 is LQKENI. This CDR3 contains 14 residues. Trimming took off 1 base at V and 4 bases at J, with 10 bases between the two ends.

This receptor was taken from an elderly woman in a cohort sampled during active or convalescent COVID-19. V gene TRBV18 combines with J gene TRBJ1-1, with a possible D match to TRBD1 (5 bases). Sample: peripheral blood. CDR3: CASSPLIQGTEAFF. The CDR3 region has the DNA TGTGCCAGCTCACCACTCATTCAGGGCACTGAAGCTTTCTTT.